This TCR beta chain was obtained from a study of cytomegalovirus exposure and HLA in healthy donors. Broader study findings: Rare TCR sequences dominated, though some public TCRs recurred in many donors.

The CDR3 consists of 13 residues. The V gene's germline CDR1 is MNHEY and CDR2 SVGAGI. Between the trimmed V and J ends, which lost 6 bases and 0 bases, there was a span of 9 bases. The PCR used 60 Vbeta and 13 Jbeta primers. The method was immunoSEQ multiplex PCR; TCRdb's version includes in-frame clones alone and lacks a portion of them. The table includes about 89,000 clones, 85% detected once. A remark on this clone: No antigen is known for it.

Sequencing used PBMCs. This chain links TRBV6-5 with TRBJ2-7, with D uncertain. The sequence came from a man aged 35 to 55 in good health and CMV-seropositive. CDR3 sequence (DNA): TGTGCCAGCAGACGCCAGGTCTCCTACGAGCAGTACTTC. Residues: CASRRQVSYEQYF.